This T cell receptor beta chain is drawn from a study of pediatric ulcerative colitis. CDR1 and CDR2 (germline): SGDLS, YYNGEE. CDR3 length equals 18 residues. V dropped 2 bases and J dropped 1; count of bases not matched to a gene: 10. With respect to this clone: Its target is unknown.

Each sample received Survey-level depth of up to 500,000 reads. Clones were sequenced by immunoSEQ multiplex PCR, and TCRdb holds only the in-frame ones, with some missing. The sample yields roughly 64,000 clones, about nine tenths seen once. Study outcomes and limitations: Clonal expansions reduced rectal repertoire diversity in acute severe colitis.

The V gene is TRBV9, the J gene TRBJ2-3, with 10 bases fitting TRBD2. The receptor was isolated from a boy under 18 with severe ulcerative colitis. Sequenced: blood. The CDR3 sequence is CASSVILAGSPRTDTQYF. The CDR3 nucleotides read TGTGCCAGCAGCGTTATACTAGCGGGATCCCCTCGCACAGATACGCAGTATTTT.